A single sample gave rise to the 17 T cell receptor beta chains below, sequenced in a study of TIL therapy for anti-PD-1-resistant metastatic lung cancer. Sequencing used immunoSEQ v3. TCRdb keeps only in-frame clones here, not all; method: immunoSEQ multiplex PCR. Of 45,000 to 60,000 clones listed, over 65% were seen once; the top ten hold 5.5% to 6%. Described time point: pre-treatment sample, taken before nivolumab and TIL therapy. The tumor samples were excised metastases, mostly pleural nodules or supraclavicular lymph nodes. The sequencing here drew on tumor tissue, taken at baseline. Receptors were obtained from a person aged 25-80 years with non-small cell lung cancer.

The sample holds one count of this clone. The chain uses TRBV7-2 and TRBJ1-5; D gene unclear. The V gene's germline CDR1 is SGHTA and CDR2 FQGNSA. This CDR3 comprises 15 residues. Trimming removed 3 bases at V and 3 bases at J, with 12 bases between. The CDR3 sequence is CASSFPGSLNQPQHF. For the CDR3, the DNA is TGTGCCAGCAGCTTCCCCGGCAGCCTCAATCAGCCCCAGCATTTT.

This clone was found a few times. DNA of the CDR3: TGTGCCAGCAGCATTACTAGCGCGGTCTACGAGCAGTACTTC. Translation: CASSITSAVYEQYF. The chain joins TRBV11-2 to TRBJ2-7; 7 nucleotides align to TRBD2. CDR1 is SGHAT, CDR2 FQNNGV, per germline. This CDR3 region has 14 residues. After removal of 5 bases from V and 3 bases from J, the junction contained 7 bases not matched to a gene.

This chain uses TRBV10-3 with TRBJ1-6; 9 nucleotides agree with TRBD1. This CDR3 region has 19 residues. V shed 6 bases, J shed 7 bases, and the junction held 19 bases outside the gene matches. Per germline, CDR1 ENHRY and CDR2 SYGVKD. The CDR3 sequence: CAIRESGTGYGTRNSPLHF. CDR3 coding DNA: TGTGCCATCAGGGAATCCGGGACAGGGTACGGTACTCGGAATTCACCCCTCCACTTT.

V gene TRBV5-1 combines with J gene TRBJ2-7; TRBD1 aligns across 9 bases. Trimming cost V 4 bases and J 4 bases; bases outside gene matches: 12. CDR1 is SGHRS, CDR2 YFSETQ, per germline. This CDR3 is 16 amino acids long. For the CDR3, the DNA is TGCGCCAGCAGCCATCAATTCGGACAGGGGAGGTACGAGCAGTACTTC. Amino acids: CASSHQFGQGRYEQYF.

This clone was picked up a small number of times. This rearrangement joins TRBV2 to TRBJ2-2; TRBD1 matches at 8 bases. The V segment lost 6 bases and the J segment 4 bases; nucleotides outside the gene matches: 4. Germline V gene sequence: CDR1 SNHLY, CDR2 FYNNEI. The CDR3 contains 14 residues. CDR3: CASRDRVVTGELFF. The DNA for the CDR3 is TGTGCCAGCAGGGACAGGGTCGTCACCGGGGAGCTGTTTTTT.

The chain combines TRBV7-8 with TRBJ1-3; D possibly corresponds to TRBD1 (5 bases). Germline CDR1 is SGHVS and CDR2 is FQNEAQ. The CDR3 contains 17 residues. V gave up 0 bases and J gave up 1 base, with 13 bases separating them. CDR3 nucleotide sequence: TGTGCCAGCAGCTTAGCCCCCAGGGTTTGGTCTGGAAACACCATATATTTT. This encodes CASSLAPRVWSGNTIYF.

This chain links TRBV11-2 with TRBJ2-7; possible D gene TRBD2, 6 bases. This CDR3 comprises 15 residues. V was cut by 4 bases and J by 3 bases, with 16 bases left in between. The germline V gene encodes CDR1 SGHAT and CDR2 FQNNGV. For the CDR3, the DNA is TGTGCCAGCAGCTATCCCTCCGCCGGGAGCTACGAGCAGTACTTC. Its protein is CASSYPSAGSYEQYF. The full variable domain, its missing parts supplied by reference TRBV11-2 and TRBJ2-7, is EAGVAQSPRYKIIEKRQSVAFWCNPISGHATLYWYQQILGQGPKLLIQFQNNGVVDDSQLPKDRFSAERLKGVDSTLKIQPAKLEDSAVYLCASSYPSAGSYEQYFGPGTRLTVT.

The rearrangement uses TRBV4-3 and TRBJ2-1; 9 positions agree with TRBD2. The CDR3 is 17 amino acids. Germline CDR1 LGHNA, CDR2 YSLEER. The V gene end was trimmed by 0 bases and the J gene end by 2 bases; junction bases not matched to a gene: 5. This CDR3 reads CASSQDGASGAYNEQFF. The CDR3 DNA reads as TGCGCCAGCAGCCAAGATGGGGCTAGCGGGGCCTACAATGAGCAGTTCTTC.

In its sample, this clone was seen once. The chain recombines TRBV19 with TRBJ1-2; TRBD1 aligns across 9 bases. CDR1 is LNHDA, CDR2 SQIVND, per germline (reference sequence). The CDR3 consists of 13 residues. V shed 3 bases, J shed 5 bases, and the junction held 1 base outside the gene matches. The CDR3 DNA reads as TGTGCCAGTAGTATTGGGACAGGGTATGGCTACACCTTC. Its protein is CASSIGTGYGYTF.

The CDR3 loop reads CASSLDWGQETQYF. CDR3 DNA: TGCGCCAGCAGCTTGGACTGGGGGCAAGAGACCCAGTACTTC. This sequence joins TRBV5-1 and TRBJ2-5, with D possibly called TRBD1 or TRBD2 (5 bases each). This CDR3 comprises 14 residues. Trimming cost V 0 bases and J 2 bases, with 8 bases left between them. In germline, CDR1 is SGHRS, CDR2 YFSETQ. The full variable domain, in which reference TRBV5-1 and TRBJ2-5 provide the parts outside the CDR3, is KAGVTQTPRYLIKTRGQQVTLSCSPISGHRSVSWYQQTPGQGLQFLFEYFSETQRNKGNFPGRFSGRQFSNSRSEMNVSTLELGDSALYLCASSLDWGQETQYFGPGTRLLVL.

J is TRBJ2-7 and V is TRBV6-6; D remains ambiguous. V lost 7 bases and J lost 2, with 12 bases in between. The CDR3 runs to 13 residues. Germline V gives CDR1 MNHNY, CDR2 SVGAGI (reference sequence). The CDR3 reads CASTLGEAYEQYF. CDR3 DNA: TGTGCCAGCACCCTCGGCGAGGCCTACGAGCAGTACTTC.

The rearrangement links TRBV19 to TRBJ1-3, with a possible D match to TRBD1 (6 bases). Germline V gene sequence: CDR1 LNHDA, CDR2 SQIVND (reference sequence). The V end lost 5 bases, the J end lost 0 bases, and 11 bases lay between the germline ends. This CDR3 region has 15 residues. CDR3 sequence reads: CASSQGISSGNTIYF. The CDR3 DNA follows: TGTGCCAGTAGTCAGGGGATCAGCTCTGGAAACACCATATATTTT.

J is TRBJ2-2 and V is TRBV7-2; D gene uncertain. The germline V gene encodes CDR1 SGHTA and CDR2 FQGNSA. Trimming took 2 bases from V and 7 from J, leaving 20 bases between them. This CDR3 is 17 amino acids long. The CDR3 is CASSLYFGASLGGELFF. The DNA of the CDR3 is TGTGCCAGCAGCTTATATTTCGGAGCTTCCCTCGGCGGGGAGCTGTTTTTT. Based on the CDR3 plus reference TRBV7-2 and TRBJ2-2, the full variable domain is GAGVSQSPSNKVTEKGKDVELRCDPISGHTALYWYRQSLGQGLEFLIYFQGNSAPDKSGLPSDRFSAERTGGSVSTLTIQRTQQEDSAVYLCASSLYFGASLGGELFFGEGSRLTVL.

V gene TRBV7-2 combines with J gene TRBJ2-7; the D is unclear. The V end lost 1 base, the J end lost 6 bases, and 13 bases lay between the germline ends. The CDR3 has 14 amino acids. In germline, CDR1 is SGHTA, CDR2 FQGNSA. The CDR3 spells CASSLVARVSEQYF. In nucleotides, the CDR3 is TGTGCCAGCAGCTTAGTGGCAAGGGTCTCCGAGCAGTACTTC.

The V gene is TRBV5-1, the J gene TRBJ2-3; 15 bases are a match to TRBD2. J lost 8 bases, V lost 0 bases, and 1 base had no gene match. In germline, CDR1 is SGHRS, CDR2 YFSETQ. The length of the CDR3 is 15 residues. CDR3 residues: CASSLGTSGGATQYF. CDR3 sequence (DNA): TGCGCCAGCAGCTTGGGGACTAGCGGGGGGGCTACGCAGTATTTT.

The rearrangement uses TRBV11-2 and TRBJ1-2; 9 bases agree with TRBD1. Per the germline V gene, CDR1 is SGHAT and CDR2 is FQNNGV. This CDR3 spans 13 amino acids. With V trimmed by 4 bases and J by 8 bases, 5 bases remained unmatched. Here the CDR3 DNA reads TGTGCCAGCAGCTCGGACAGGGGTTCGGGCTACACCTTC. Its translation: CASSSDRGSGYTF.

The rearrangement uses TRBV13 and TRBJ2-7; TRBD2 agrees at 13 bases. Germline trimming cut 5 bases from V and 0 bases from J; bases unmatched to any gene: 10. CDR3 length equals 18 residues. Per the germline V gene, CDR1 is PRHDT and CDR2 is FYEKMQ (reference sequence). CDR3 region: CASSPERLAGGSSYEQYF. The CDR3 region has the DNA TGTGCCAGCAGCCCTGAGAGACTAGCGGGGGGATCCTCCTACGAGCAGTACTTC.